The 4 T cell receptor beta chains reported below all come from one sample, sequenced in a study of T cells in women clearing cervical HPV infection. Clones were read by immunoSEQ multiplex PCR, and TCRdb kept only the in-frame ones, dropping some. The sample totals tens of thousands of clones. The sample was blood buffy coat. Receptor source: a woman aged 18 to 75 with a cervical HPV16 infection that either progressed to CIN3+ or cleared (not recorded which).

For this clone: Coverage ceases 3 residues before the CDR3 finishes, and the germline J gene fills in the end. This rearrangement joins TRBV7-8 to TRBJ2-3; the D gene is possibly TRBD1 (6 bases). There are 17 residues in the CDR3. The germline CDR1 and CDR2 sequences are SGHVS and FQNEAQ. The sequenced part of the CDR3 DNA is TGTGCCAGCAGCTCCCAGGCCCCCCACAGGGCCCAAGGGACG. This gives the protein CASSSQAPHRAQGT. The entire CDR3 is CASSSQAPHRAQGTQYF.

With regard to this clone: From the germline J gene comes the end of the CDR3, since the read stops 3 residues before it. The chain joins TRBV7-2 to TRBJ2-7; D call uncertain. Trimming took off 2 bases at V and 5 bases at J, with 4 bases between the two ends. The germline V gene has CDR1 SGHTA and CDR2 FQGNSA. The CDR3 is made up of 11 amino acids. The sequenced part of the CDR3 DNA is TGTGCCAGCAGCTTACGGGACGAG. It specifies CASSLRDE. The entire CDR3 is CASSLRDEQYF.

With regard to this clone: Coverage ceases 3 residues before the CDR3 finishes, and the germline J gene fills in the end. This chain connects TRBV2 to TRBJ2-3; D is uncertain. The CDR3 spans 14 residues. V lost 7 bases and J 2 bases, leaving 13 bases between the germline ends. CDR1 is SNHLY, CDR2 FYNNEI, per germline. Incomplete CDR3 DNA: TGTGCCAGCAAAAGCAGGTCTAACACAGATACG. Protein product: CASKSRSNTDT. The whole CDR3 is CASKSRSNTDTQYF.

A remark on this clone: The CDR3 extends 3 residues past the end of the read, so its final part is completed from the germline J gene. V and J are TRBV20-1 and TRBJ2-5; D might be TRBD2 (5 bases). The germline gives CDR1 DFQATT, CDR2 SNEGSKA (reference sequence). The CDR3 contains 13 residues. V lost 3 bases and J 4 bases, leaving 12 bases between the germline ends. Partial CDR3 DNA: TGCAGTGCTAGTGGACGGGGTTTAGAGACC. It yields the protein CSASGRGLET. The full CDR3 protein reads CSASGRGLETQYF.